This T cell receptor (beta chain) is from a study of blood T cells in healthy people across ages. Whole-study context: With template switching, about one barcoded beta molecule was captured per two T cells. General study results and limits: Lack of knowledge of donor CMV status possibly confounded expanded clonotype changes. Strong correlation linked observed beta diversity and percent naive T cells.

Primers used in a second PCR of roughly 6 to 11 cycles were a sample-barcoded 5' primer and a J-beta primer mix. MiXCR, run by TCRdb on the 5' RACE reads, gives a single entry per CDR3 protein. The sample has hundreds of thousands of distinct CDR3 sequences, roughly 64% seen once. About this clonotype itself: Its antigen is as yet unknown.

V was trimmed by 7 bases and J by 3 bases, leaving 16 bases between them. Germline values: CDR1 MNHNS, CDR2 SASEGT. The CDR3 has 14 residues. Sequenced material: blood. V and J are TRBV6-1 and TRBJ2-7, with D possibly TRBD2 on 5 matching bases. This TCR was recovered from a man younger than 45 in good health. The DNA of the CDR3 is TGTGCCAGCAAGGCAAGGGAGCGTCTCTACGAGCAGTACTTC. Translation: CASKARERLYEQYF.